The source of this T cell receptor beta chain is a study of beta chain features in type 1 diabetes. Study summary: Patients were similar to healthy donors in age and gender (as well as in cell yields). General study results and limits: The naive, central memory and Treg TCRB repertoires looked more alike in patients than they did in healthy donors. Moderate yet significant TCRB CDR3 shortening was seen in Type 1 diabetes patients in all four CD4+ subsets.

By way of CD45RO/CCR7/CD25/CD127/CD95/CD27, the CD4+ regulatory, stem cell-like memory, central memory and naive cells were sorted. The entirety of the isolated RNA underwent reverse transcription, so expressed TCRB transcripts were sequenced. Measured with immunoSEQ multiplex PCR; TCRdb has only the in-frame clones, and not every one. This table has hundreds of thousands of clones, about 14% appearing once. On this clone itself: What it binds is unknown.

This CDR3 has 14 residues. CDR1 is SGHRS, CDR2 YFSETQ, per germline. Trimming stripped 4 bases from V and 3 bases from J, with 13 bases between. The chain couples TRBV5-1 to TRBJ2-5; perhaps TRBD1 as D (7 bases). The sample consisted of naive CD4+ T cells from blood. The sequence was collected from a young man with type 1 diabetes. CDR3: CASSVPGGKETQYF. The CDR3 nucleotides read TGCGCCAGCAGCGTTCCAGGGGGGAAAGAGACCCAGTACTTC.